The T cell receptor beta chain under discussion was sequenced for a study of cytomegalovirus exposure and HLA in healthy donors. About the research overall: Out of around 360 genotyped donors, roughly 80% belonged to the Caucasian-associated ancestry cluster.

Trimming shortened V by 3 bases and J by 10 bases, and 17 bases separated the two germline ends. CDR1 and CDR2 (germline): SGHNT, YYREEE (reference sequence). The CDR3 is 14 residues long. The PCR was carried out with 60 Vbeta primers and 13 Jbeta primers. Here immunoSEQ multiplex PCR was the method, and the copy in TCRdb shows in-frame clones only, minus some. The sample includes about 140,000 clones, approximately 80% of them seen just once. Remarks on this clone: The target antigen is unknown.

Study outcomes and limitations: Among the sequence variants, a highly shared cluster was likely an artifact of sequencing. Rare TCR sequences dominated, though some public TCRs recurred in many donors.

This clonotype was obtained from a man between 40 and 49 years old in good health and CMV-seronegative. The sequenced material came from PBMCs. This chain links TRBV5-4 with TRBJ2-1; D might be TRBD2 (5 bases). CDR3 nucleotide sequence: TGTGCCAGCAGCTACCGGGAAGATCGTCCCGAGCAGTTCTTC. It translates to CASSYREDRPEQFF.